The present entry profiles one T cell receptor (beta chain) with its context. TCRdb's table, derived via immunoSEQ multiplex PCR, lists solely in-frame clones and lacks some. The sample has 85,000 to 130,000 clones, less than 95% seen once. These data belong to a study of T cell changes during pregnancy in multiple sclerosis. Deletions cut 1 base from V and 7 bases from J, with 12 bases between. Germline-derived CDR1 and CDR2 are SGHDT and YYEEEE. The CDR3 runs 15 residues. The sequencing used peripheral blood, collected before pregnancy. The V call is TRBV5-6, the J call TRBJ1-6; maybe TRBD1 (5 bases). The receptor's source is a female donor with multiple sclerosis, enrolled in a pregnancy study. The CDR3 protein is CASSLTPGPNSPLHF. As DNA, the CDR3 is TGTGCCAGCAGCTTGACTCCAGGGCCAAATTCACCCCTCCACTTT.